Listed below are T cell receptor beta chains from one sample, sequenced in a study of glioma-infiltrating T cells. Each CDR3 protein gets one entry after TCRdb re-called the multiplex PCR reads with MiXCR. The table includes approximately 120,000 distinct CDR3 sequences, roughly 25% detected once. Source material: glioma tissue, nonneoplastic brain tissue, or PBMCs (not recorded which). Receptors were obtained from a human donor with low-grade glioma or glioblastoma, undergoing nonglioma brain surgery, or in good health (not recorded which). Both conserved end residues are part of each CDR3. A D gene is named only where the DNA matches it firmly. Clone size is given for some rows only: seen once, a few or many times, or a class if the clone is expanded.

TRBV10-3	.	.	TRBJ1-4	TGTGCCATCAGTCCCCGAGAGGCGGAGGGTGAAAAACTGTTTTTT	CAISPREAEGEKLFF
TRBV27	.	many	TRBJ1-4	TGTGCCAGCAGTCCCCAGACCAGGAGGAATGAAAAACTGTTTTTT	CASSPQTRRNEKLFF
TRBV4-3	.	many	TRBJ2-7	TGCGCCAGCGGAACAGGAGCCGAGCAGTACTTC	CASGTGAEQYF
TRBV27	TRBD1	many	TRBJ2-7	TGTGCCAGCAGCTGGACAGGGGGCAACGAGCAGTACTTC	CASSWTGGNEQYF
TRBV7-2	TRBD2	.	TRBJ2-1	TGTGCCAGCAGCGGGCAAGCGACGGGGGCTAGCGGGAGCCATCCCTACAATGAGCAGTTCTTC	CASSGQATGASGSHPYNEQFF
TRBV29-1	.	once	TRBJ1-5	TGCGGCGTTGTTTTGGACTACAATCAGCCCCAGCATTTT	CGVVLDYNQPQHF
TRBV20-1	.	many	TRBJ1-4	TGCAGTGCCCTCCGGGGTGACTTGCTTAATGAAAAACTGTTTTTT	CSALRGDLLNEKLFF
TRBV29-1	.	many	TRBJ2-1	TGCAGCGTTCAGCCAGGGGGGAATGAGCAGTTCTTC	CSVQPGGNEQFF
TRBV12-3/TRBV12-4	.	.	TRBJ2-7	TGTGCCAGCAGCCTGGACGGAACTACCTACGAGCAGTACTTC	CASSLDGTTYEQYF
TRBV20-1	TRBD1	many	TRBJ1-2	TGCAGTGCTCGGGACAGGGGTCGGGATGGCTACACCTTC	CSARDRGRDGYTF
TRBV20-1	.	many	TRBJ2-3	TGCAGTGCCAGCGGAGCGGAGAGGAGTCCAGATACGCAGTATTTT	CSASGAERSPDTQYF
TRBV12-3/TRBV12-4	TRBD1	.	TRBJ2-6	TGTGCCAGCGGTAAGAGGACAGGGGATGTCGCTGGGGCCAACGTCCTGACTTTC	CASGKRTGDVAGANVLTF
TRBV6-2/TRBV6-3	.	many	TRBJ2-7	TGTGCCAGCAGTTATCGTGAGTTTAACGGCGAGCAGTACTTC	CASSYREFNGEQYF
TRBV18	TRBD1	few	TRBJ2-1	TGTGCCAGCTCACCAGGAACGGGACAGGGGCACAATGAGCAGTTCTTC	CASSPGTGQGHNEQFF
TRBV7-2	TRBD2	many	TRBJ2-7	TGTGCCAGCAGCTTATGGGGTAGCGGGAGTACCCATGAGCAGTACTTC	CASSLWGSGSTHEQYF
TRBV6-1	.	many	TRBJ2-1	TGTGCCAGCAGTAGCGGGTCGGCGTACAATGAGCAGTTCTTC	CASSSGSAYNEQFF
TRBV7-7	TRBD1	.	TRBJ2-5	TGTGCCAGCAGCCCCGAGGGGGCTGGGGCCCAGTACTTC	CASSPEGAGAQYF
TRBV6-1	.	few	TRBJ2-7	TGTGCCAGCAGTCAGGGCAGCTCCTACGAGCAGTACTTC	CASSQGSSYEQYF
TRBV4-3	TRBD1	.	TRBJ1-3	TGCGCCAGCAGCCAAGGCAGGGGGTCCGGAAACACCATATATTTT	CASSQGRGSGNTIYF
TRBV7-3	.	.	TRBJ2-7	TGTGCCAGCAGCCGGGACCGCGTAGGCGAGCAGTACTTC	CASSRDRVGEQYF
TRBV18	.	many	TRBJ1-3	TGTGCCAGCTCGGGGCTCCGAAACACCATATATTTT	CASSGLRNTIYF
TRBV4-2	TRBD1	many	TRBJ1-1	TGTGCCAGCAGCCAGGGACAGCGGAACACTGAAGCTTTCTTT	CASSQGQRNTEAFF
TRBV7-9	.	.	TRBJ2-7	TGTGCCAGCCGCTTAGTTCGGGGGGCCACGGACGAGCAGTACTTC	CASRLVRGATDEQYF
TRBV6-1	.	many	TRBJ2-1	TGTGCCAGCACCTCGAGTACCTACAATGAGCAGTTCTTC	CASTSSTYNEQFF
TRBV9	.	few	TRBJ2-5	TGTGCCAGCACTCGGTCCCCCTCCTACCAAGAGACCCAGTACTTC	CASTRSPSYQETQYF
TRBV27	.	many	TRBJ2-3	TGTGCCAGCAGTTTTAGGACTAGCACAGATACGCAGTATTTT	CASSFRTSTDTQYF
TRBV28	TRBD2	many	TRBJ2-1	TGTGCCAGCAGTTCTGGACTAGCGGGAAGGGATGAGCAGTTCTTC	CASSSGLAGRDEQFF
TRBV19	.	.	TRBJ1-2	TGTGCCAGTAGCTTAGGCGAATATGGCTACACCTTC	CASSLGEYGYTF
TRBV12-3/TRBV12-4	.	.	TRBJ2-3	TGTGCCAGCAGTTTAGTGCGGGAAACAGATACGCAGTATTTT	CASSLVRETDTQYF
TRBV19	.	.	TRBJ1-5	TGTGCCAGTACTTACAACAGGGATCAGCCCCAGCATTTT	CASTYNRDQPQHF
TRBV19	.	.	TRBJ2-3	TGTGCCAGTAGTAACTCCGGCGGGAGCACAGATACGCAGTATTTT	CASSNSGGSTDTQYF